This record concerns one T cell receptor (beta chain) sequence. Its antigen is undetermined. This entry is derived from a study of blood T cells in healthy people across ages. The CDR3 has 16 amino acids. V was pared by 0 bases and J by 11 bases, with 15 bases of the junction left unmatched. Through a sample-barcoded 5' primer and a J-beta primer mix, a second PCR was run for about 6 to 12 cycles. Every individual sample yielded 2.5 million or more paired-end reads (each containing CDR3). TCRdb redid the calling of the 5' RACE reads with MiXCR, one entry per CDR3 protein. The sample includes 1.5 million to 2 million distinct CDR3 sequences, 49% of them seen just once. It was approximately 10 milliliters of peripheral blood that were drawn from each donor. Study findings and constraints: When set beside aged donors, long-lived donors presented more naive CD4+ cells and higher diversity. Roughly linear declines in TCR beta diversity per million T cells occurred with age.

This chain uses TRBV12-3 or TRBV12-4 with TRBJ2-5; 7 bases map to TRBD2. This receptor was obtained from a woman aged 40-49 years in good health. Sequencing was done on a sample of blood. CDR3 bases: TGTGCCAGCAGTTTAGCCCCGCGAGCGGGGAGAAATGAGCAGTACTTC. This codes for CASSLAPRAGRNEQYF.